These 3 T cell receptor delta chains originate from one sample sequenced in a study of Vδ1+ human thymocytes. Sequences come from RNA converted to cDNA by reverse transcription. Pooled V-gene forward primers with one constant-region reverse primer generated the CDR3 amplicons by multiplex PCR. TCRdb applied CATT to the multiplex PCR reads for clone calling. The top ten clones hold under 0.55% of a sample with more than 50,000 delta-chain clones, roughly 15% of them seen once. Study-wide points: Thymic TRG and TRD repertoires appeared highly polyclonal.

Their target antigens are unknown. Sequenced: Vdelta1+ gamma-delta thymocytes from the thymus. Subset specified: FACS-sorted CD3+ TCRalphabeta- TCRVdelta1+ TCRVdelta2- thymocytes. The source of these receptors is a boy less than two years old who had congenital heart surgery.

The chain has TRAV29/DV5 and TRDJ1; either TRDD2 or TRDD3 may fit D (5 bases each). The CDR3 covers 18 residues. The V gene's germline CDR1 is NSMFDY and CDR2 ISSIKDK. V lost 2 bases, J lost 0 bases, and 23 bases lay in between. CDR3: CAARVGSPRDPNTDKLIF. The CDR3 DNA is TGTGCAGCAAGGGTGGGCTCCCCTCGGGATCCTAACACCGATAAACTCATCTTT.

V and J are TRDV1 and TRDJ1; TRDD3 is a possible D gene (7 bases). Trimming removed 6 bases from V and 1 base from J, with 30 bases in between. Looked up from germline, CDR1 is TSWWSYY and CDR2 is QGS. The CDR3 extends over 20 amino acids. CDR3 residues: CALGPPRLLRGGGITDKLIF. The CDR3, as DNA: TGTGCTCTTGGTCCCCCGAGACTCCTACGGGGCGGGGGGATCACCGATAAACTCATCTTT.

This clone was counted a few times. The chain uses TRDV1 and TRDJ1; TRDD3 matches at 7 bases. The CDR3 has 18 amino acids. Germline loops: CDR1 TSWWSYY, CDR2 QGS. The ends lost 4 bases at V and 2 bases at J; junction bases unmatched: 16. CDR3 sequence reads: CALGGPLGLCWGTDKLIF. The CDR3 DNA is TGTGCTCTTGGGGGCCCTCTGGGCTTATGCTGGGGGACCGATAAACTCATCTTT.